This T cell receptor (beta chain) was profiled in a study of CD8+CD57+ T cells in acquired aplastic anemia. Looking at the study overall: Sorting CD4+ and CD8+ cells gave DNA averaging approximately 2.9 ug.

This CDR3 spans 14 amino acids. Between the trimmed V and J ends, which lost 5 bases and 4 bases, there was a span of 12 bases. CDR1 is SGHNT, CDR2 YENEEA, per germline. Patients sequenced had flow cytometry evidence of CD8+CD57+ cell expansion. Profiles of TCR beta VDJ and CDR3 were generated from a genomic DNA template. TCRdb independently ran MiXCR on the reads; one entry per CDR3 protein. This sample yields 200,000 to 250,000 distinct CDR3 sequences, of which roughly half are seen a single time; 7.8% belongs to the top ten. This TCR was recovered from a human donor with aplastic anemia. The chain employs TRBV11-3 and TRBJ1-5; possible D gene TRBD1, 6 bases. What was sequenced was sorted CD4+, CD8+, or CD8+CD57+ T cells (not recorded which) from PBMCs. The CDR3 bases are TGTGCCAGCAGCCCCCGACAGGTTAATCAGCCCCAGCATTTT. Translating it yields CASSPRQVNQPQHF.